This entry describes one TCR beta chain. Antigen specificity is unknown. CDR3 length: 18 residues. Germline V gene data show CDR1 as MNHNS and CDR2 as SASEGT. With 3 bases clipped from V and 3 bases from J, the junction kept 14 bases outside the gene matches. The study ran the assay at deep level. Using immunoSEQ multiplex PCR, the repertoire was profiled, and TCRdb retains in-frame clones only, with some absent. The table shows about 2.3 million clones, with more than 80% occurring only once. The sample belongs to a study of shared clonotypes between healthy human individuals. From CD4+ cells came CD45RA+ naive and CD45RA-negative memory subsets. Findings and caveats of the study: A limitation of the genetic and exposure-history diversity represented arose from few donors. Naive CD4 clonotype sharing across a handful of donors was about 5.3%.

The chain recombines TRBV6-1 with TRBJ1-3; 7 bases map to TRBD1. Sequencing used naive CD4+ T cells from PBMCs. Regarding subset: CD45RA+ positively selected. The receptor comes from a man aged 18 to 29 in good health. Some clones in this sample may be carry-over from other donors' samples. In DNA, the CDR3 is TGTGCCAGCAGTGATAACAGGGGCCTTGGGTTCGGTGGAAACACCATATATTTT. The encoded protein is CASSDNRGLGFGGNTIYF.